These 10 T cell receptor beta chains came from one sample sequenced in a study of cytomegalovirus exposure and HLA in healthy donors. PCR involved 60 Vbeta and 13 Jbeta primers. The assay was immunoSEQ multiplex PCR, and TCRdb's table has in-frame clones only and misses some. The sample shows about 110,000 clones, more than 65% of them seen only once. The specimen was PBMCs. These receptors were collected from a man younger than 40 in good health and CMV-seropositive.

This rearrangement joins TRBV9 to TRBJ1-2; D call uncertain. Germline loops: CDR1 SGDLS, CDR2 YYNGEE. The CDR3 spans 15 residues. V was trimmed by 5 bases and J by 3 bases, leaving 17 bases between them. Here the CDR3 DNA reads TGTGCCAGCAGTGCGGGTTCGCGTAGTGACTATGGCTACACCTTC. Amino acid sequence: CASSAGSRSDYGYTF.

The table lists this clone with a count of one. The CDR3: CASSYYAETTDTQYF. In nucleotides, the CDR3 is TGTGCCAGCAGTTATTACGCGGAGACCACAGATACGCAGTATTTT. The chain joins TRBV6-5 to TRBJ2-3; D not resolved. The germline V gene has CDR1 MNHEY and CDR2 SVGAGI. This CDR3 contains 15 residues. V was shortened by 3 bases and J by 2 bases, with 12 bases between the two germline ends.

J is TRBJ2-7 and V is TRBV25-1; a possible D gene is TRBD2 (6 bases). Germline loops: CDR1 MGHDK, CDR2 SYGVNS. Trimming cost V 1 base and J 4 bases, with 11 bases left between them. The CDR3 is made up of 14 amino acids. DNA of the CDR3: TGTGCCAGCAGTGAATCCGAGGGAGGTTACGAGCAGTACTTC. Translated, it gives CASSESEGGYEQYF.

This clone was seen a few times. Other DNA sequences in this sample translate to the same CDR3. The chain uses TRBV5-1 and TRBJ2-1, with 10 bases lining up with TRBD2. Germline trimming cut 4 bases from V and 4 bases from J; bases unmatched to any gene: 5. Looked up from germline, CDR1 is SGHRS and CDR2 is YFSETQ. CDR3 length: 15 residues. For the CDR3, the DNA is TGCGCCAGCAGCCTCACTAGCGGGGATTACAATGAGCAGTTCTTC. Its translation: CASSLTSGDYNEQFF. Filled out from reference TRBV5-1 and TRBJ2-1, the complete variable domain reads KAGVTQTPRYLIKTRGQQVTLSCSPISGHRSVSWYQQTPGQGLQFLFEYFSETQRNKGNFPGRFSGRQFSNSRSEMNVSTLELGDSALYLCASSLTSGDYNEQFFGPGTRLTVL.

This clone was picked up one time. The J gene is TRBJ2-2, the V gene TRBV21-1; the table's TRBD1 call for D was not verified on the DNA. TRBV21-1 is recorded as a pseudogene. The CDR3 sequence is 16 residues long. The CDR3 reads CASSKDGAGGAGELFF. The CDR3 DNA reads TGTGCCAGCAGCAAAGATGGGGCAGGGGGAGCCGGGGAGCTGTTTTTT.

Judged by abundance, this clone is medium-sized. This chain joins TRBV4-3 and TRBJ1-1; TRBD1 is a possible D gene (5 bases). The V end lost 1 base, the J end lost 8 bases, and 5 bases lay between the germline ends. CDR3 length: 11 amino acids. Germline lookup yields CDR1 LGHNA and CDR2 YSLEER. CDR3 residues: CASSQGTEAFF. Written as DNA, the CDR3 is TGCGCCAGCAGCCAAGGGACAGAAGCTTTCTTT.

This rearrangement joins TRBV27 to TRBJ1-5; a possible D gene is TRBD1 (6 bases). With 0 bases removed from V and 4 bases from J, the gap between germline ends came to 10 bases. The CDR3 runs 15 residues. Germline CDR1 MNHEY, CDR2 SMNVEV (reference sequence). CDR3 sequence reads: CASSLSGGLNQPQHF. CDR3 DNA: TGTGCCAGCAGTTTATCGGGGGGGCTAAATCAGCCCCAGCATTTT.

The chain joins TRBV5-4 to TRBJ2-1; D call uncertain. V gave up 2 bases and J gave up 7 bases, with 7 bases separating them. The V gene's germline CDR1 is SGHNT and CDR2 YYREEE (reference sequence). The CDR3 is made up of 12 amino acids. In DNA, the CDR3 is TGTGCCAGCAGCTTTGACTGGAATGAGCAGTTCTTC. Amino acid sequence: CASSFDWNEQFF.

The chain couples TRBV11-3 to TRBJ2-5; D might be TRBD1 (5 bases). The CDR3 length is 15 residues. Germline V gene sequence: CDR1 SGHNT, CDR2 YENEEA. Trimming left V 1 base short and J 5 bases short, with 14 bases between. The CDR3 nucleotides read TGTGCCAGCAGCTTAGGTCCCCAGGGTTGGGAGACCCAGTACTTC. Translation gives CASSLGPQGWETQYF.

The chain joins TRBV14 to TRBJ2-1, with D possibly being TRBD1 (6 bases). Germline CDR1 SGHDN, CDR2 FVKESK. The CDR3 contains 17 residues. V lost 4 bases to trimming and J lost 6 bases, with 22 bases between them. The CDR3: CASSPRTGTVGGNEQFF. The CDR3 bases are TGTGCCAGCAGCCCAAGAACTGGGACGGTAGGGGGCAATGAGCAGTTCTTC.